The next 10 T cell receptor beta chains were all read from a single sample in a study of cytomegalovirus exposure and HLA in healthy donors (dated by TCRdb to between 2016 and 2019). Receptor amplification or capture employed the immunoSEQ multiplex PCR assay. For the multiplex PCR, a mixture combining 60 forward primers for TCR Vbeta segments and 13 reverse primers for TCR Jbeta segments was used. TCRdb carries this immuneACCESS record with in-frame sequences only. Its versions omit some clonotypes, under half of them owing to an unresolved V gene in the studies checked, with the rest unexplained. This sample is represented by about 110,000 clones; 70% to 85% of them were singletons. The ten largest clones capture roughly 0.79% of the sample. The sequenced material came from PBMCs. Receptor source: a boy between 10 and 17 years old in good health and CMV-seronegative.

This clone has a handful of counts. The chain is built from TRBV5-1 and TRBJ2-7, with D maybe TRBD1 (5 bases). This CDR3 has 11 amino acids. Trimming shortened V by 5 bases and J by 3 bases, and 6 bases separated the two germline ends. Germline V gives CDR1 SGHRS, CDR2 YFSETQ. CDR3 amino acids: CASRRGYEQYF. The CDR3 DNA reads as TGCGCCAGCAGAAGGGGCTACGAGCAGTACTTC.

The CDR3 is CASSTGPHGQNEQFF. CDR3 DNA: TGTGCCAGCAGCACCGGCCCACATGGACAAAATGAGCAGTTCTTC. The J gene is TRBJ2-1, the V gene TRBV9, with D possibly matching TRBD1 (5 bases). Germline CDR1 and CDR2: SGDLS and YYNGEE. The CDR3 has 15 residues. The ends were cut back, 4 bases at V and 7 bases at J, with 18 bases in the middle. The entire variable domain, with the rest obtained from reference TRBV9 and TRBJ2-1, is as follows: DSGVTQTPKHLITATGQRVTLRCSPRSGDLSVYWYQQSLDQGLQFLIQYYNGEERAKGNILERFSAQQFPDLHSELNLSSLELGDSALYFCASSTGPHGQNEQFFGPGTRLTVL.

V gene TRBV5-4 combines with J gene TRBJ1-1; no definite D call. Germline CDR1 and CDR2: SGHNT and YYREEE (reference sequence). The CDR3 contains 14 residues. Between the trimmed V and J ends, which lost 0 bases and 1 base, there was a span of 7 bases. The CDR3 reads CASSLAGRNTEAFF. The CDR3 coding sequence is TGTGCCAGCAGCTTGGCCGGTCGGAACACTGAAGCTTTCTTT.

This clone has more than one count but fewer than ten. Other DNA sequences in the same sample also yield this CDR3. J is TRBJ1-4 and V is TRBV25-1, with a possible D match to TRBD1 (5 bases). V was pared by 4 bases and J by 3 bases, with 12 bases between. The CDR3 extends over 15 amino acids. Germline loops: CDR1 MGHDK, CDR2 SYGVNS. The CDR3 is CASSAREGSNEKLFF. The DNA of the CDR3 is TGTGCCAGCAGTGCCAGGGAGGGGTCTAATGAAAAACTGTTTTTT. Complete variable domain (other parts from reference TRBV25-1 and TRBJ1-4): EADIYQTPRYLVIGTGKKITLECSQTMGHDKMYWYQQDPGMELHLIHYSYGVNSTEKGDLSSESTVSRIRTEHFPLTLESARPSHTSQYLCASSAREGSNEKLFFGSGTQLSVL.

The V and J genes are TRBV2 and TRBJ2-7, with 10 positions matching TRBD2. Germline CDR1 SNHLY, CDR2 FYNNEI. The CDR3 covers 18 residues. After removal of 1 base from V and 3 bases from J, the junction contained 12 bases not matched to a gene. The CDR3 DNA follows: TGTGCCAGCAGTGAAGGGCTAGCGGGAGTGGGAATCTACTACGAGCAGTACTTC. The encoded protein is CASSEGLAGVGIYYEQYF.

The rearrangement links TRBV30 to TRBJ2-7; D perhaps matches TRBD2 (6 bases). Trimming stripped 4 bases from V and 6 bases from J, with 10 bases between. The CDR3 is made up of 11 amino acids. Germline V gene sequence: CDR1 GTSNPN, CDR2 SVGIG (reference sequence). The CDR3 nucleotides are TGTGCCTGGACCTTGGGGGGCGAGCAGTACTTC. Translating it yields CAWTLGGEQYF.

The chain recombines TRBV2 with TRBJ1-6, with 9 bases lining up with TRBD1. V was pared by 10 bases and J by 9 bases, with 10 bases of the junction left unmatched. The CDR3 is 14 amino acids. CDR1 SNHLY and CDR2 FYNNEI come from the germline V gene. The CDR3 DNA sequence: TGTGCCATCCCTATGGGGACAGGGACTTCACCCCTCCACTTT. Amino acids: CAIPMGTGTSPLHF. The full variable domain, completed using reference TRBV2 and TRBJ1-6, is EPEVTQTPSHQVTQMGQEVILRCVPISNHLYFYWYRQILGQKVEFLVSFYNNEISEKSEIFDDQFSVERPDGSNFTLKIRSTKLEDSAMYFCAIPMGTGTSPLHFGNGTRLTVT.

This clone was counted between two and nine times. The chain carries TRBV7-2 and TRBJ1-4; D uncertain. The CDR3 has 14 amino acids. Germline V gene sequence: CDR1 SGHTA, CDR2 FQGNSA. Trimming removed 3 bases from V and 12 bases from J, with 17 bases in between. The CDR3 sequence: CASSFRSDGGQLFF. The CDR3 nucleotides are TGTGCCAGCAGCTTCCGATCGGACGGAGGACAACTGTTTTTT.

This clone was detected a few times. CDR3 loop: CAWSRDTFSGNTIYF. The CDR3 DNA follows: TGTGCCTGGAGTAGGGACACCTTCTCTGGAAACACCATATATTTT. V gene TRBV30 combines with J gene TRBJ1-3; D perhaps matches TRBD1 (6 bases). The V and J ends lost 2 bases and 0 bases respectively, with 11 bases between them. Germline V CDR1 and CDR2: GTSNPN, SVGIG (reference sequence). There are 15 residues in the CDR3.

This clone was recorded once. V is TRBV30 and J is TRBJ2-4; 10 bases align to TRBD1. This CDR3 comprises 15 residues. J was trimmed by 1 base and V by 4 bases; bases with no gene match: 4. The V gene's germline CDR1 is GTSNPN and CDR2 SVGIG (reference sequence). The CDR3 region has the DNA TGTGCCTGGAACCCGGGACAGGGGGCCAAAAACATTCAGTACTTC. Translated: CAWNPGQGAKNIQYF. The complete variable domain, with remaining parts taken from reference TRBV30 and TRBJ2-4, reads SQTIHQWPATLVQPVGSPLSLECTVEGTSNPNLYWYRQAAGRGLQLLFYSVGIGQISSEVPQNLSASRPQDRQFILSSKKLLLSDSGFYLCAWNPGQGAKNIQYFGAGTRLSVL.